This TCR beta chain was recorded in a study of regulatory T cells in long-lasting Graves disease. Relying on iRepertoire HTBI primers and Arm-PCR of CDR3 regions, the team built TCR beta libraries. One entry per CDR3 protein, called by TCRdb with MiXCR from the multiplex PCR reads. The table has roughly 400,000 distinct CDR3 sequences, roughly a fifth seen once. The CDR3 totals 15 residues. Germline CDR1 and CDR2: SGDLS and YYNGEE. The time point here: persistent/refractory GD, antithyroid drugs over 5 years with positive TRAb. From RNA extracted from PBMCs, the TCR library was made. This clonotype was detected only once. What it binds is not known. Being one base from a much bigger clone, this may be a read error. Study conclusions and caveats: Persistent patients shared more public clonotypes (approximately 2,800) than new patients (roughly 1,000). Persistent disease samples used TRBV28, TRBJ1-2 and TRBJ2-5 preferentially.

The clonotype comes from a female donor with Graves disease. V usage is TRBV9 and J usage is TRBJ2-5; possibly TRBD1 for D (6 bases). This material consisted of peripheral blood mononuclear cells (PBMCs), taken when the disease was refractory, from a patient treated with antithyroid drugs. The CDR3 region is CASSVAGTRQETRYF. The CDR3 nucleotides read TGTGCCAGCAGCGTCGCCGGGACAAGGCAAGAGACCCGGTACTTC.